This T cell receptor beta chain was obtained from a study of regulatory T cells in long-lasting Graves disease. Study details: Graves' cases, newly diagnosed, had used antithyroid drugs under 3 months.

Stated time point: newly diagnosed GD, antithyroid drugs for less than 3 months. PBMC-derived RNA was used for the TCR library. CDR1 SGHRS and CDR2 YFSETQ come from the germline V gene. This CDR3 comprises 11 residues. V shed 1 base and J shed 7 bases, with 2 bases lying between them. This clonotype was seen a few times. Arm-PCR of CDR3 regions with iRepertoire HTBI primers generated TCR beta libraries. TCRdb re-derived calls from the multiplex PCR reads in MiXCR, one entry per CDR3 protein. The data hold hundreds of thousands of distinct CDR3 sequences, with about 16% observed a single time. These data are also associated with another study on T cells in Graves' hyperthyroidism and ophthalmopathy.

The clonotype was recovered from a woman aged 25 to 39 with Graves disease. The chain is built from TRBV5-1 and TRBJ2-2; unclear D gene. The sample consisted of peripheral blood mononuclear cells (PBMCs), taken at new diagnosis, from a patient treated with antithyroid drugs. The CDR3 loop is CASSLLGELFF. The CDR3 DNA follows: TGCGCCAGCAGCTTGCTCGGGGAGCTGTTTTTT.